The 19 T cell receptor beta chains below come from one sample, sequenced in a study of CD8+CD57+ T cells in acquired aplastic anemia. Patients included in sequencing had previously demonstrated CD8+CD57+ cell expansion by flow cytometry. Template material for TCR beta VDJ and CDR3 profiling consisted of genomic DNA. TCRdb processed the reads anew with MiXCR; each CDR3 protein has one entry. The table includes 150,000 to 200,000 distinct CDR3 sequences, around half detected once. Sequenced input: sorted CD4+, CD8+, or CD8+CD57+ T cells (not recorded which) from PBMCs. These receptors were obtained from a human donor with aplastic anemia.

This clonotype has ten or more counts. The CDR3 coding sequence is TGCGCCAGCAGCTCCACGAAGAGCTCCTACAATGAGCAGTTCTTC. This translates into CASSSTKSSYNEQFF. V is TRBV5-1 and J is TRBJ2-1; D gene uncertain. Germline V CDR1 and CDR2: SGHRS, YFSETQ. This CDR3 is 15 amino acids long. The V and J ends lost 3 bases and 0 bases respectively, with 10 bases between them.

In regard to this clonotype: The germline gene is not matched at one end of the junction; a read error may be the cause. The chain recombines TRBV13 with TRBJ2-5; 8 bases are shared with TRBD1. Germline CDR1 and CDR2: PRHDT and FYEKMQ (reference sequence). The CDR3 is made up of 16 amino acids. The DNA for the CDR3 is TGTGCCAGCAGTTTAGGGGCAGGGGGCAAATTAGGGACCCAGTACTTC. Encoded protein: CASSLGAGGKLGTQYF.

The chain joins TRBV19 to TRBJ1-2, with 8 bases aligning to TRBD1. The V segment lost 6 bases and the J segment 12 bases; nucleotides outside the gene matches: 6. This CDR3 is built from 11 residues. The germline V gene has CDR1 LNHDA and CDR2 SQIVND (reference sequence). The CDR3 bases are TGTGCCAGTAGGATGACAGGGGTTAACACCTTC. Its translation is CASRMTGVNTF. Together with reference TRBV19 and TRBJ1-2, the CDR3 gives the full variable domain: DGGITQSPKYLFRKEGQNVTLSCEQNLNHDAMYWYRQDPGQGLRLIYYSQIVNDFQKGDIAEGYSVSREKKESFPLTVTSAQKNPTAFYLCASRMTGVNTFGSGTRLTVV.

This chain's CDR3 is CASSRPTRENYEQYF. The CDR3 nucleotides are TGTGCCAGCAGCCGACCGACGAGAGAAAACTACGAGCAGTACTTC. This chain links TRBV7-7 with TRBJ2-7; unclear D gene. Deletions cut 5 bases from V and 3 bases from J, with 17 bases between. Germline CDR1 reads SSHAT; CDR2 reads FNYEAQ (reference sequence). The CDR3 covers 15 residues.

This sequence joins TRBV19 and TRBJ2-3, with a tentative D call TRBD2 (6 bases). This CDR3 is 14 amino acids long. V was pared by 5 bases and J by 1 base, with 10 bases between. Looked up from germline, CDR1 is LNHDA and CDR2 is SQIVND (reference sequence). CDR3: CASSFAGRTDTQYF. The DNA of the CDR3 is TGTGCCAGTAGTTTCGCGGGGCGCACAGATACGCAGTATTTT. Combining the CDR3 with reference TRBV19 and TRBJ2-3 gives the whole variable domain DGGITQSPKYLFRKEGQNVTLSCEQNLNHDAMYWYRQDPGQGLRLIYYSQIVNDFQKGDIAEGYSVSREKKESFPLTVTSAQKNPTAFYLCASSFAGRTDTQYFGPGTRLTVL.

This clonotype was counted ten times or more. The chain uses TRBV6-2 or TRBV6-3 and TRBJ2-3, with 7 bases fitting TRBD2. Losses at the gene ends were 2 bases for V and 3 bases for J; bases not matched to a gene: 5. The CDR3 is 15 amino acids. Germline V gene data show CDR1 as MNHEY and CDR2 as SVGEGT. This chain's CDR3 is CASSYQAGATDTQYF. CDR3 bases: TGTGCCAGCAGTTACCAGGCGGGAGCTACAGATACGCAGTATTTT.

A few counts support this clonotype. This chain joins TRBV3-1 and TRBJ2-1; 7 nucleotides line up with TRBD2. After removal of 3 bases from V and 6 bases from J, the junction contained 14 bases not matched to a gene. CDR1 is LGHDT and CDR2 is YNNKEL in the germline V gene (reference sequence). This CDR3 comprises 17 residues. The chain's CDR3 is CASSHAPTSAYLNEQFF. CDR3 bases: TGTGCCAGCAGCCACGCACCAACTAGCGCTTATCTCAATGAGCAGTTCTTC.

The genes are TRBV25-1 and TRBJ1-1; D remains ambiguous. Germline CDR1 is MGHDK and CDR2 is SYGVNS. This CDR3 is built from 15 residues. Between the trimmed V and J ends, which lost 5 bases and 2 bases, there was a span of 15 bases. The CDR3 region is CASSIPVDVNTEAFF. The CDR3 DNA sequence: TGTGCCAGCAGTATTCCAGTGGATGTAAACACTGAAGCTTTCTTT.

The rearrangement uses TRBV19 and TRBJ2-3, with D hard to call. Germline V CDR1 and CDR2: LNHDA, SQIVND (reference sequence). Trimming cost V 2 bases and J 0 bases, with 9 bases left between them. The CDR3 contains 15 residues. CDR3 amino acids: CASSILRSSTDTQYF. The CDR3 bases are TGTGCCAGTAGTATATTACGGTCTAGCACAGATACGCAGTATTTT. Using reference TRBV19 and TRBJ2-3 for the parts outside the CDR3, the full variable domain is DGGITQSPKYLFRKEGQNVTLSCEQNLNHDAMYWYRQDPGQGLRLIYYSQIVNDFQKGDIAEGYSVSREKKESFPLTVTSAQKNPTAFYLCASSILRSSTDTQYFGPGTRLTVL.

This clonotype has at least ten counts. The chain links TRBV19 to TRBJ1-2, with D maybe TRBD1 (5 bases). Germline V gene sequence: CDR1 LNHDA, CDR2 SQIVND (reference sequence). The V end was cut by 3 bases, the J end by 4 bases, with 12 bases between. The CDR3 sequence is 14 residues long. The CDR3 spells CASSIGTAPYGYTF. CDR3 DNA sequence: TGTGCCAGTAGTATCGGGACGGCCCCCTATGGCTACACCTTC. The full variable domain, rest sourced from reference TRBV19 and TRBJ1-2, is DGGITQSPKYLFRKEGQNVTLSCEQNLNHDAMYWYRQDPGQGLRLIYYSQIVNDFQKGDIAEGYSVSREKKESFPLTVTSAQKNPTAFYLCASSIGTAPYGYTFGSGTRLTVV.

This clonotype came up once. The genes are TRBV29-1 and TRBJ1-2; D call uncertain. Trimming took 3 bases from V and 2 from J, leaving 13 bases between them. This CDR3 has 14 amino acids. CDR1 is SQVTM and CDR2 is ANQGSEA in the germline V gene. Here the CDR3 DNA reads TGCAGCGTTGAGGGCGTCCCGGGGAACTATGGCTACACCTTC. It yields the protein CSVEGVPGNYGYTF.

The chain uses TRBV25-1 and TRBJ1-3, with TRBD1 identical over 8 bases. Germline V gene sequence: CDR1 MGHDK, CDR2 SYGVNS. Losses at the gene ends were 0 bases for V and 4 bases for J; bases not matched to a gene: 8. This CDR3 spans 17 amino acids. The CDR3 reads CASSEYEGQGSGNTIYF. The CDR3 DNA reads as TGTGCCAGCAGTGAATACGAAGGACAGGGATCCGGAAACACCATATATTTT.

CDR3 bases: TGTGCCAGTAACTTAGGACGGGACGGAACCTACGAGCAGTACTTC. Encoded protein: CASNLGRDGTYEQYF. V is TRBV19 and J is TRBJ2-7, with D perhaps given as TRBD1 or TRBD2 (5 bases each). V lost 7 bases to trimming and J lost 2 bases, with 18 bases between them. Per the germline V gene, CDR1 is LNHDA and CDR2 is SQIVND (reference sequence). This CDR3 has 15 residues.

V and J are TRBV24-1 and TRBJ1-1, with 7 bases lining up with TRBD1. The trim removed 3 bases at V and 8 bases at J, leaving 5 bases unmatched. Germline V lookup: CDR1 KGHDR, CDR2 SFDVKD. CDR3 length: 13 amino acids. For the CDR3, the DNA is TGTGCCACCAGTGATATGACAGGGTCCGAAGCTTTCTTT. This gives the protein CATSDMTGSEAFF.

The chain has TRBV29-1 and TRBJ1-5; TRBD1 aligns across 7 bases. V gave up 5 bases and J gave up 2 bases; unmatched junction bases: 3. Per germline, CDR1 SQVTM and CDR2 ANQGSEA. The CDR3 runs 13 residues. CDR3 loop: CSVSTGGNQPQHF. CDR3 DNA: TGCAGCGTTTCTACAGGGGGCAATCAGCCCCAGCATTTT.

A few counts support this clonotype. The junction departs from germline at one end; a sequencing error may be responsible. V and J are TRBV7-3 and TRBJ2-7, with unresolved D. The CDR3 loop spans 12 amino acids. CDR1 SGHTA and CDR2 FQGTGA come from the germline V gene. The CDR3 sequence is CASSRPSDEQYF. CDR3 sequence (DNA): TGCGCCAGCAGCCGACCTAGTGACGAGCAGTACTTC.

This chain connects TRBV7-2 to TRBJ2-3; 9 bases align to TRBD2. Germline lookup yields CDR1 SGHTA and CDR2 FQGNSA. This CDR3 region has 17 residues. V lost 2 bases, J lost 5 bases, and 11 bases stayed unmatched. The CDR3 nucleotides read TGTGCCAGCAGCTTAAGTATGGGCGGGGGGGGGGAAGATACGCAGTATTTT. Encoded protein: CASSLSMGGGGEDTQYF.

In the case of this clonotype: A much larger clone is a single base away; this may be a read error. The chain combines TRBV5-4 with TRBJ1-2; 9 bases agree with TRBD1. V lost 0 bases, J lost 8 bases, and 5 bases stayed unmatched. In germline, CDR1 is SGHNT, CDR2 YYREEE (reference sequence). The CDR3 consists of 14 residues. The CDR3 here is CASSLETGGGGYTF. CDR3 nucleotide sequence: TGTGCCAGCAGCTTGGAGACAGGGGGTGGGGGCTACACCTTC. Based on the CDR3 plus reference TRBV5-4 and TRBJ1-2, the full variable domain is ETGVTQSPTHLIKTRGQQVTLRCSSQSGHNTVSWYQQALGQGPQFIFQYYREEENGRGNFPPRFSGLQFPNYSSELNVNALELDDSALYLCASSLETGGGGYTFGSGTRLTVV.

The sample holds many counts of this clonotype. The chain carries TRBV24-1 and TRBJ2-5, with 7 bases that match TRBD2. The ends lost 10 bases at V and 5 bases at J; junction bases unmatched: 9. Germline lookup yields CDR1 KGHDR and CDR2 SFDVKD. This CDR3 comprises 13 residues. The CDR3 loop reads CATAGVGGETQYF. The CDR3 nucleotides read TGTGCCACTGCGGGAGTCGGCGGGGAGACCCAGTACTTC.